A selection of T cell receptor beta chains follows, all from one sample in a study of blood T cells in healthy people across ages. TCRdb reprocessed the 5' RACE reads via MiXCR and lists one record per CDR3 protein. The sample shows about 640,000 distinct CDR3 sequences, approximately 40% of them seen only once. Material for sequencing was blood. The receptors come from a man at least 80 years old in good health. The CDR3 runs from the conserved cysteine through the conserved F or W. Fields, in order: clone size, D gene, V gene, J gene, CDR3 DNA, CDR3 protein. D genes are given only for firm matches. Clone size is given for some rows only: seen once, a few or many times, or a class if the clone is expanded.

clone_size: few; d_call: -; v_call: TRBV10-1; j_call: TRBJ2-1; cdr3_nt: TGCGCCAGCAGTGAAATTGGGAGCTCCTACAATGAGCAGTTCTTC; cdr3_aa: CASSEIGSSYNEQFF
clone_size: -; d_call: -; v_call: TRBV28; j_call: TRBJ2-1; cdr3_nt: TGTGCCAGCAGTTTTGGGGGTAGGGATGAGCAGTTCTTC; cdr3_aa: CASSFGGRDEQFF
clone_size: -; d_call: -; v_call: TRBV20-1; j_call: TRBJ2-5; cdr3_nt: TGCGGTGCTACCAGGACGCTGGGACAAGAGACCCAGTACTTC; cdr3_aa: CGATRTLGQETQYF
clone_size: -; d_call: -; v_call: TRBV20-1; j_call: TRBJ2-7; cdr3_nt: TGCAGTGCTAGTGGCGGGGGCTCCTACAATGAGCAGTACTTC; cdr3_aa: CSASGGGSYNEQYF
clone_size: many; d_call: TRBD1; v_call: TRBV29-1; j_call: TRBJ2-1; cdr3_nt: TGCAGCGCAAAGACAGGGATCGGGACAATCGAAGAGCAGTTCTTC; cdr3_aa: CSAKTGIGTIEEQFF
clone_size: -; d_call: -; v_call: TRBV4-1; j_call: TRBJ1-4; cdr3_nt: TGCGCCAGCAGCCAAGACCCCGTTGGCCCGAAAAAACTGTTTTTT; cdr3_aa: CASSQDPVGPKKLFF
clone_size: -; d_call: -; v_call: TRBV11-2; j_call: TRBJ2-1; cdr3_nt: TGTGCCAGCAGCTCATTGGTACGAACACACAATGAGCAGTTCTTC; cdr3_aa: CASSSLVRTHNEQFF
clone_size: many; d_call: -; v_call: TRBV3-1; j_call: TRBJ2-3; cdr3_nt: TGTGCCAGCAGCCAGGTACTAACAGATACGCAGTATTTT; cdr3_aa: CASSQVLTDTQYF
clone_size: -; d_call: -; v_call: TRBV9; j_call: TRBJ2-7; cdr3_nt: TGTGCCAGCAGCGCAGATGCGGAGATAAACGAGCAGTACTTC; cdr3_aa: CASSADAEINEQYF
clone_size: -; d_call: -; v_call: TRBV20-1; j_call: TRBJ2-4; cdr3_nt: TGCAGTGCCCGGGCGTCGAACATTCAGTACTTC; cdr3_aa: CSARASNIQYF
clone_size: -; d_call: -; v_call: TRBV18; j_call: TRBJ2-3; cdr3_nt: TGTGCCAGCTCACCGCCGAACAGAGTGGGCACAGATACGCAGTATTTT; cdr3_aa: CASSPPNRVGTDTQYF
clone_size: -; d_call: -; v_call: TRBV7-2; j_call: TRBJ1-1; cdr3_nt: TGTGCCAGCAGCTTAGATACAGGGCCTCCTGTTGAAGCTTTCTTT; cdr3_aa: CASSLDTGPPVEAFF
clone_size: -; d_call: TRBD1; v_call: TRBV13; j_call: TRBJ1-2; cdr3_nt: TGTGCCAGCAGCCCCGGGACAGGTTTTAGCTATGGCTACACCTTC; cdr3_aa: CASSPGTGFSYGYTF
clone_size: -; d_call: TRBD1; v_call: TRBV29-1; j_call: TRBJ2-1; cdr3_nt: TGCAGCTTCGGGACAGTATACAATGAGCAGTTCTTC; cdr3_aa: CSFGTVYNEQFF
clone_size: few; d_call: TRBD2; v_call: TRBV7-6; j_call: TRBJ2-5; cdr3_nt: TGTGCCAGCAGCCTAATCCCGAGCGGGACTCAAGAGACCCAGTACTTC; cdr3_aa: CASSLIPSGTQETQYF
clone_size: few; d_call: -; v_call: TRBV9; j_call: TRBJ1-1; cdr3_nt: TGTGCCAGCAGCGTAGCTCCAGAGGGAACTGAAGCTTTCTTT; cdr3_aa: CASSVAPEGTEAFF
clone_size: few; d_call: TRBD2; v_call: TRBV4-3; j_call: TRBJ2-1; cdr3_nt: TGCGCCAGCAGCCAAGATCTAGCGGGAGGACCCAATGAGCAGTTCTTC; cdr3_aa: CASSQDLAGGPNEQFF
clone_size: few; d_call: -; v_call: TRBV12-3/TRBV12-4; j_call: TRBJ1-3; cdr3_nt: TGTGCCACCCAAGGGTCCTCTGGAAACACCATATATTTT; cdr3_aa: CATQGSSGNTIYF
clone_size: -; d_call: -; v_call: TRBV29-1; j_call: TRBJ1-1; cdr3_nt: TGCAGCGTTGAGGCAGCGCGGCGGCCCGGCACTGAAGCTTTCTTT; cdr3_aa: CSVEAARRPGTEAFF
clone_size: -; d_call: -; v_call: TRBV24-1; j_call: TRBJ1-2; cdr3_nt: TGTGCCACCAGTGAGGGGGACCGGACCTATGGCTACACCTTC; cdr3_aa: CATSEGDRTYGYTF
clone_size: -; d_call: TRBD1; v_call: TRBV20-1; j_call: TRBJ2-4; cdr3_nt: TGCAGTGCTAGACCCCGACAGGGGGCGAAGTACTTC; cdr3_aa: CSARPRQGAKYF
clone_size: -; d_call: TRBD2; v_call: TRBV7-9; j_call: TRBJ2-1; cdr3_nt: TGTGCCAGCAGCTTAGAGCGGGACTTCGGGCCGTACAATGAGCAGTTCTTC; cdr3_aa: CASSLERDFGPYNEQFF
clone_size: few; d_call: -; v_call: TRBV20-1; j_call: TRBJ1-2; cdr3_nt: TGCAGTGCTAGTCCCGACGGTAACTATGGCTACACCTTC; cdr3_aa: CSASPDGNYGYTF
clone_size: many; d_call: -; v_call: TRBV4-3; j_call: TRBJ2-5; cdr3_nt: TGCGCCAGCAGCCAAGAACTTGGGGTACAAGAGACCCAGTACTTC; cdr3_aa: CASSQELGVQETQYF
clone_size: many; d_call: -; v_call: TRBV12-5; j_call: TRBJ2-5; cdr3_nt: TGTGCTAGTGGTTTGGTGCGGACAGCACAAGAGACCCAGTACTTC; cdr3_aa: CASGLVRTAQETQYF